In its sample, the clone carrying this T cell receptor (beta chain) was seen once. This sample stems from a study of blood T cell repertoires in COVID-19. Turning to the study itself: Samples came from the United States, Italy and Spain, spanning acute and convalescent COVID-19. PBMCs, B-cell-depleted T cells, or T cells provided the cDNA or gDNA that made up the material.

Seattle cases were enrolled at active infection and followed longitudinally. CDR3 length: 14 amino acids. V lost 3 bases to trimming and J lost 5 bases; unmatched junction nucleotides: 5. The germline V gene has CDR1 SGHRS and CDR2 YFSETQ. Authors' analysis steps: Reference gene primers were amplified, and this amplification served to estimate nucleated cell counts. Sequencing used immunoSEQ multiplex PCR; TCRdb keeps in-frame clones, though not all of them. V, J and clone size are taken as reported in that table, and D and trimming were inferred from the DNA itself. The table lists roughly 150,000 clones, under 95% of them singletons.

This chain connects TRBV5-1 to TRBJ2-5, with 9 bases lining up with TRBD1. The sequence came from a man aged 18 to 29 with COVID-19, enrolled during active disease. Sequencing was carried out using peripheral blood. CDR3 loop: CASSWGQGRETQYF. CDR3 bases: TGCGCCAGCAGCTGGGGACAGGGTCGGGAGACCCAGTACTTC.